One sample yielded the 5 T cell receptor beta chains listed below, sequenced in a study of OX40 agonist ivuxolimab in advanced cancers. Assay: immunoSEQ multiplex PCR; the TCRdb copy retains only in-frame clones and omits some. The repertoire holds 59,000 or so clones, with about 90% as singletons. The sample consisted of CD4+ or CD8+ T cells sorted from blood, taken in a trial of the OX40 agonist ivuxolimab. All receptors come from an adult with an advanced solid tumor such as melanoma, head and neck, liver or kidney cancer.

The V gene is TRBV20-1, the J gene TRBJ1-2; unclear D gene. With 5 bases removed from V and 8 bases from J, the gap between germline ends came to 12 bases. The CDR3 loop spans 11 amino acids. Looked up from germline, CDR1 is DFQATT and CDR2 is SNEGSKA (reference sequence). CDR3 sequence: CSAAIGEGYTF. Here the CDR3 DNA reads TGCAGTGCTGCCATTGGGGAAGGCTACACCTTC.

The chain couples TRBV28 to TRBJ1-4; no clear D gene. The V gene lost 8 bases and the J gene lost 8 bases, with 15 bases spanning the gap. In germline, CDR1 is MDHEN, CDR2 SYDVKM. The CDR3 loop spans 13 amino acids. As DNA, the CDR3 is TGTGCCAGCCGAGCACGGGCCGAAGAAAAACTGTTTTTT. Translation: CASRARAEEKLFF.

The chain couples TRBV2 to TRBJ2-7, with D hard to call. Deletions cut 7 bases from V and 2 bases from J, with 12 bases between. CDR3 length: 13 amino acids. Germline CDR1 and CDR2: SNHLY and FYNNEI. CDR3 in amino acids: CASTPGGTYEQYF. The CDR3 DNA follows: TGTGCCAGCACCCCGGGTGGAACCTACGAGCAGTACTTC.

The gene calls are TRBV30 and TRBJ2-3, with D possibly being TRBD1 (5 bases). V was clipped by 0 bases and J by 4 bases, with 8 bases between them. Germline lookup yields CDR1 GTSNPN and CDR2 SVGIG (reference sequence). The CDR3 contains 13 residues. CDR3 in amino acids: CAWSVIGADTQYF. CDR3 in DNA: TGTGCCTGGAGTGTGATAGGGGCAGATACGCAGTATTTT.

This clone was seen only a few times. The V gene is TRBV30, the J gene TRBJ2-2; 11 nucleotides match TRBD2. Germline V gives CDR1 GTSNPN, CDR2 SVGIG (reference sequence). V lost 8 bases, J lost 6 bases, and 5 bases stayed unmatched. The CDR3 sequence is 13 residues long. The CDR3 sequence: CAVSGGAAGELFF. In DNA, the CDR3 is TGTGCCGTTAGCGGGGGGGCCGCCGGGGAGCTGTTTTTT.